These 7 T cell receptor beta chains were sequenced from one sample in a study of post-analysis software for immune sequencing data. Antigen specificity for these receptors is unknown. TCR beta cDNA libraries had unique molecular identifiers. MiXCR, applied by TCRdb to the PCR reads, yields one record per CDR3 protein. The data show about 770,000 distinct CDR3 sequences, around 45% seen once. The study, taken as a whole, reports: TRBV5-6, TRBV5-1 and TRBV20-1 were among a few TRBV segments more frequent in patients than controls.

The sample taken for sequencing was blood. These receptors originate from a girl between 10 and 17 years old with multiple sclerosis.

This rearrangement joins TRBV6-5 to TRBJ2-1; the D gene is possibly TRBD1 (8 bases). Germline V gives CDR1 MNHEY, CDR2 SVGAGI. Trimming took off 7 bases at V and 7 bases at J, with 17 bases between the two ends. This CDR3 comprises 14 residues. The CDR3 DNA reads as TGTGCCAGCATCGGACAGGGAGGGGTAAATGAGCAGTTCTTC. It yields the protein CASIGQGGVNEQFF.

CDR3 sequence (DNA): TGTGCCACCAGCAGAGATGGCGCTAGCGCGTACCAAGAGACCCAGTACTTC. It translates to CATSRDGASAYQETQYF. The chain is built from TRBV15 and TRBJ2-5; maybe TRBD2 (6 bases). Germline V gene data show CDR1 as LNHNV and CDR2 as YYDKDF (reference sequence). Trimming left V 0 bases short and J 0 bases short, with 14 bases between. The CDR3 sequence is 17 residues long.

Note on this clonotype: One end of the junction fails to match germline, which may point to a read error. The chain is built from TRBV11-2 and TRBJ1-6; 10 positions match TRBD1. In germline, CDR1 is SGHAT, CDR2 FQNNGV. The CDR3 has 18 residues. CDR3 in DNA: TGCGCCAGCAGCTTAGTACGGGACAGGGGACCCGGGGATTCACCCCTCCACTTT. This gives the protein CASSLVRDRGPGDSPLHF.

This clonotype turned up a few times. V and J are TRBV12-3 or TRBV12-4 and TRBJ1-2, with D possibly matching TRBD1 (6 bases). The V end lost 6 bases, the J end lost 3 bases, and 14 bases lay between the germline ends. This CDR3 contains 14 residues. The CDR3 DNA sequence: TGTGCCAGCAGGGGAGGACAGAGGGACTATGGCTACACCTTC. Amino acid sequence: CASRGGQRDYGYTF.

V usage is TRBV28 and J usage is TRBJ2-1; the D gene is possibly TRBD1 (6 bases). The CDR3 totals 15 residues. Per germline, CDR1 MDHEN and CDR2 SYDVKM. V dropped 5 bases and J dropped 3 bases, with 14 bases sitting between them. This CDR3 reads CASSHRDNYYNEQFF. CDR3 nucleotides: TGTGCCAGCAGTCACCGGGACAACTACTACAATGAGCAGTTCTTC.

The chain links TRBV2 to TRBJ2-1; 13 bases align to TRBD2. V shed 8 bases and J 13 bases; nucleotides not matched to a gene: 17. Germline CDR1 is SNHLY and CDR2 is FYNNEI. The CDR3 extends over 16 amino acids. As DNA, the CDR3 is TGTGCCAGCGGGACAGGGGGACTAGCGGGAAAGGGAGAACAGTTCTTC. Translating gives CASGTGGLAGKGEQFF.

The gene calls are TRBV19 and TRBJ2-5; TRBD2 might be the D (5 bases). CDR1 is LNHDA, CDR2 SQIVND, per germline (reference sequence). Trimming shortened V by 7 bases and J by 4 bases, and 13 bases separated the two germline ends. CDR3 length equals 13 residues. The CDR3 spells CASTPEGSETQYF. In DNA form, the CDR3 reads TGTGCCAGTACCCCCGAGGGATCAGAGACCCAGTACTTC.